Each of the 25 T cell receptor beta chains below was sequenced from the same sample in a study of blood T cell repertoires in COVID-19. Only in-frame clones appear in the TCRdb table, and some are missing; sequencing was by immunoSEQ multiplex PCR. The sample contains tens of thousands of clones, just under 85% of which appear only once. Specimen: peripheral blood. The source is a man between 60 and 75 years old with acute or convalescent COVID-19.

V is TRBV11-2 and J is TRBJ2-7; the match to TRBD2 covers 9 bases. Germline V gene lookup returns CDR1 SGHAT and CDR2 FQNNGV. This CDR3 contains 15 residues. J lost 2 bases, V lost 3 bases, and 5 bases had no gene match. The CDR3 bases are TGTGCCAGCAGCTTTCTAGCGGGGCTTACCTACGAGCAGTACTTC. Translation: CASSFLAGLTYEQYF.

The V call is TRBV5-8, the J call TRBJ1-2, with D hard to call. The germline gives CDR1 SGHTS, CDR2 YDEGEE. Trimming shortened V by 4 bases and J by 8 bases, and 15 bases separated the two germline ends. There are 13 residues in the CDR3. The CDR3 here is CASSLWISRGYTF. The CDR3 region has the DNA TGTGCCAGCAGCCTTTGGATATCTAGAGGCTACACCTTC.

This clone was counted at least ten times. V gene TRBV27 combines with J gene TRBJ2-1, with D possibly matching TRBD2 (5 bases). This CDR3 spans 17 amino acids. CDR1 is MNHEY and CDR2 is SMNVEV in the germline V gene (reference sequence). Trimming stripped 5 bases from V and 5 bases from J, with 22 bases between. For the CDR3, the DNA is TGTGCCAGCAGTCGACCCCAGAGTTCTTACGGGGACAATGAGCAGTTCTTC. Encoded protein: CASSRPQSSYGDNEQFF.

Worth noting for this clone: Relative to the germline gene, one junction end is altered; a read error may explain this. This chain joins TRBV5-4 and TRBJ1-2; TRBD1 matches 7 bases. Germline V lookup: CDR1 SGHNT, CDR2 YYREEE (reference sequence). CDR3 size: 13 residues. The DNA for the CDR3 is TGTGCCAGCACGCCCATAGACAGGGAGAGCTCCTACTTC. Its protein product is CASTPIDRESSYF.

The rearrangement joins TRBV27 to TRBJ1-2; D may be TRBD1 (6 bases). The CDR3 is made up of 15 amino acids. V dropped 2 bases and J dropped 0 bases, with 10 bases sitting between them. Germline V gives CDR1 MNHEY, CDR2 SMNVEV (reference sequence). The CDR3 is CASSLGGPPNYGYTF. In DNA, the CDR3 is TGTGCCAGCAGTTTAGGGGGCCCCCCTAACTATGGCTACACCTTC.

This clone was detected once. This chain connects TRBV9 to TRBJ2-3; 9 bases are shared with TRBD2. Germline CDR1 SGDLS, CDR2 YYNGEE. V dropped 3 bases and J dropped 6; count of bases not matched to a gene: 2. The CDR3 totals 13 residues. As DNA, the CDR3 is TGTGCCAGCAGCGGGACTAGCGCGGATACGCAGTATTTT. Protein sequence: CASSGTSADTQYF.

The chain couples TRBV6-6 to TRBJ1-2, with 8 bases identical to TRBD1. Germline V CDR1 and CDR2: MNHNY, SVGAGI (reference sequence). V was clipped by 5 bases and J by 6 bases; unmatched bases: 14. The CDR3 covers 16 residues. This chain's CDR3 is CASSAIPGQGTHGYTF. The DNA for the CDR3 is TGTGCCAGCAGTGCTATTCCCGGACAGGGAACCCATGGCTACACCTTC.

V and J are TRBV10-3 and TRBJ1-3; 8 nucleotides align to TRBD1. This CDR3 has 14 amino acids. V was pared by 7 bases and J by 2 bases, with 4 bases of the junction left unmatched. In germline, CDR1 is ENHRY, CDR2 SYGVKD. CDR3 protein: CAINVDRAGNTIYF. The CDR3 DNA sequence: TGTGCCATCAACGTGGACAGGGCTGGAAACACCATATATTTT.

The chain carries TRBV4-1 and TRBJ2-1, with D possibly matching TRBD2 (7 bases). The V and J ends lost 0 bases and 2 bases respectively, with 11 bases between them. This CDR3 contains 16 residues. Germline V CDR1 and CDR2: MGHRA, YSYEKL. As DNA, the CDR3 is TGCGCCAGCAGCCAAGATGAGGGGGGGGCCTACAATGAGCAGTTCTTC. This codes for CASSQDEGGAYNEQFF.

CDR3 loop: CASIRTSGGYNEQFF. In DNA form, the CDR3 reads TGTGCCAGTATACGGACTAGCGGGGGCTACAATGAGCAGTTCTTC. This rearrangement joins TRBV19 to TRBJ2-1; 13 nucleotides line up with TRBD2. The germline CDR1 and CDR2 sequences are LNHDA and SQIVND (reference sequence). With 7 bases clipped from V and 3 bases from J, the junction kept 3 bases outside the gene matches. This CDR3 contains 15 residues. Together with reference TRBV19 and TRBJ2-1, the CDR3 gives the full variable domain: DGGITQSPKYLFRKEGQNVTLSCEQNLNHDAMYWYRQDPGQGLRLIYYSQIVNDFQKGDIAEGYSVSREKKESFPLTVTSAQKNPTAFYLCASIRTSGGYNEQFFGPGTRLTVL.

The CDR3, as DNA: TGTGCCAGCTCACGGGGACAGGGGAACACTGAAGCTTTCTTT. Its protein product is CASSRGQGNTEAFF. The chain is built from TRBV18 and TRBJ1-1, with 9 bases identical to TRBD1. The germline V gene encodes CDR1 KGHSH and CDR2 LQKENI. V gave up 4 bases and J gave up 1 base; unmatched junction bases: 1. The CDR3 consists of 14 residues.

This chain connects TRBV11-2 to TRBJ2-2; 7 bases fit TRBD1. This CDR3 comprises 15 residues. Per germline, CDR1 SGHAT and CDR2 FQNNGV. Germline trimming cut 5 bases from V and 1 base from J; bases unmatched to any gene: 4. In DNA form, the CDR3 reads TGTGCCAGCAGCGTCCGGGACAGGAACACCGGGGAGCTGTTTTTT. Its translation is CASSVRDRNTGELFF.

For the CDR3, the DNA is TGTGCCAGCAGGAGCGGTCGTAACTATGGCTACACCTTC. Encoded protein: CASRSGRNYGYTF. The chain uses TRBV2 and TRBJ1-2; the D is unclear. V was cut by 6 bases and J by 1 base, with 9 bases left in between. CDR1 SNHLY and CDR2 FYNNEI come from the germline V gene. This CDR3 contains 13 residues.

The chain carries TRBV14 and TRBJ2-1, with D possibly TRBD1 on 6 matching bases. The CDR3 is made up of 15 amino acids. V shed 7 bases and J shed 4 bases, with 17 bases lying between them. CDR1 is SGHDN and CDR2 is FVKESK in the germline V gene. The CDR3 nucleotides read TGTGCCAGCAATGTACAGGGTGGGGGATACAATGAGCAGTTCTTC. This encodes CASNVQGGGYNEQFF.

The V and J genes are TRBV7-9 and TRBJ1-2, with a possible D match to TRBD1 (5 bases). Per the germline V gene, CDR1 is SEHNR and CDR2 is FQNEAQ (reference sequence). This CDR3 has 13 amino acids. The V gene lost 5 bases and the J gene lost 7 bases, with 14 bases spanning the gap. The CDR3: CASSLGTLAGYTF. The CDR3 DNA reads TGTGCCAGCAGCCTCGGGACTCTCGCTGGCTACACCTTC.

The rearrangement uses TRBV25-1 and TRBJ1-3; tentatively, D is TRBD1 (5 bases). CDR1 is MGHDK, CDR2 SYGVNS, per germline. With 10 bases removed from V and 3 bases from J, the gap between germline ends came to 16 bases. The CDR3 totals 14 residues. The CDR3 DNA reads TGTGCCACCCAACGGAAGGGGAATGGAAACACCATATATTTT. Protein: CATQRKGNGNTIYF.

The rearrangement uses TRBV2 and TRBJ1-1; no clear D. Between the trimmed V and J ends, which lost 4 bases and 0 bases, there was a span of 12 bases. The V gene's germline CDR1 is SNHLY and CDR2 FYNNEI. The CDR3 has 15 residues. CDR3 sequence: CASSVENAVNTEAFF. Written as DNA, the CDR3 is TGTGCCAGCAGTGTTGAAAACGCAGTGAACACTGAAGCTTTCTTT.

The rearrangement uses TRBV19 and TRBJ1-2; a weak D match, TRBD1 (5 bases). Germline V CDR1 and CDR2: LNHDA, SQIVND (reference sequence). The CDR3 contains 12 residues. The V gene lost 6 bases and the J gene lost 7 bases, with 12 bases spanning the gap. In nucleotides, the CDR3 is TGTGCCAGTAGGGACACTGGACCTGGCTACACCTTC. Translated, it gives CASRDTGPGYTF.

This chain connects TRBV5-6 to TRBJ2-2, with 8 bases identical to TRBD1. The V segment lost 3 bases and the J segment 3 bases; nucleotides outside the gene matches: 7. The CDR3 loop spans 16 amino acids. Germline V gene sequence: CDR1 SGHDT, CDR2 YYEEEE. In DNA form, the CDR3 reads TGTGCCAGCAGCTATGACAGGGGAGCGGACACCGGGGAGCTGTTTTTT. It encodes CASSYDRGADTGELFF.

A single count supports this clone. The J gene is TRBJ1-4, the V gene TRBV5-1, with D perhaps matching TRBD1 (6 bases). This CDR3 has 15 amino acids. Germline V gene data show CDR1 as SGHRS and CDR2 as YFSETQ. Trimming shortened V by 1 base and J by 5 bases, and 12 bases separated the two germline ends. DNA for the CDR3: TGCGCCAGCAGCTTGCAGGGACAAGGAAATGAAAAACTGTTTTTT. Translating it yields CASSLQGQGNEKLFF.

V is TRBV12-3 or TRBV12-4 and J is TRBJ1-6; the D is unclear. Trimming stripped 5 bases from V and 6 bases from J, with 5 bases between. The CDR3 loop spans 12 amino acids. CDR3 residues: CASSGLNSPLHF. In DNA form, the CDR3 reads TGTGCCAGCAGTGGACTTAATTCACCCCTCCACTTT.

The V call is TRBV11-3, the J call TRBJ2-2; the match to TRBD2 covers 8 bases. The V gene's germline CDR1 is SGHNT and CDR2 YENEEA. Trimming removed 3 bases from V and 5 bases from J; junction bases left unmatched: 5. The CDR3 runs to 15 residues. CDR3 loop: CASSFSGARTGELFF. In nucleotides, the CDR3 is TGTGCCAGCAGCTTTAGCGGGGCCCGAACCGGGGAGCTGTTTTTT. Looking up the rest from reference TRBV11-3 and TRBJ2-2 gives the full variable domain: EAGVVQSPRYKIIEKKQPVAFWCNPISGHNTLYWYLQNLGQGPELLIRYENEEAVDDSQLPKDRFSAERLKGVDSTLKIQPAELGDSAVYLCASSFSGARTGELFFGEGSRLTVL.

The chain uses TRBV7-8 and TRBJ2-1, with D possibly matching TRBD2 (6 bases). The CDR3 consists of 18 residues. The germline V and J ends were trimmed by 5 bases and 7 bases, with 27 bases remaining between them. Germline V CDR1 and CDR2: SGHVS, FQNEAQ. This CDR3 reads CASSVSRTPGGGRNEQFF. The CDR3 bases are TGTGCCAGCAGCGTCTCGCGGACCCCCGGGGGTGGTAGGAATGAGCAGTTCTTC.

The chain uses TRBV6-1 and TRBJ1-5, with 7 bases aligning to TRBD1. CDR3 length equals 17 residues. Germline-derived CDR1 and CDR2 are MNHNS and SASEGT. With V trimmed by 4 bases and J by 5 bases, 14 bases remained unmatched. The CDR3 DNA follows: TGTGCCAGCAGTGTGGGGCTTGATGACAGGGTGCATCAGCCCCAGCATTTT. Translating it yields CASSVGLDDRVHQPQHF.

The CDR3 DNA reads as TGTGCCAGCAGCAAACTAGCGGCGCAAGAGACCCAGTACTTC. Its protein is CASSKLAAQETQYF. The rearrangement joins TRBV7-2 to TRBJ2-5; 8 bases align to TRBD2. Germline V gene sequence: CDR1 SGHTA, CDR2 FQGNSA. With V trimmed by 5 bases and J by 2 bases, 4 bases remained unmatched. The CDR3 has 14 amino acids.